These T cell receptor beta chains were read from a single sample in a study of blood T cell repertoires in COVID-19. Sequenced by immunoSEQ multiplex PCR; TCRdb stores in-frame clones only, minus some. The sample gives just over 300,000 clones, approximately 90% of which show up once; roughly 4% is in the top ten. Specimen: PBMCs or T cells enriched from blood (not recorded which). The receptors originated from a man between 25 and 39 years old who had recovered from COVID-19. Each CDR3 is given with its conserved first and last residue. A D gene is named only where the DNA matches it firmly. Clone size is shown for a subset of rows, as once, few, many or a class of expanded clone.

V gene	clone size	D gene	J gene	CDR3 DNA	CDR3 protein
TRBV19	.	TRBD2	TRBJ2-5	TGTGCCAGTAGTCGCGGGACTAGGTTGGTTGAGGAGACCCAGTACTTC	CASSRGTRLVEETQYF
TRBV4-2	.	.	TRBJ1-2	TGTGCCAGCAGCCAGAACAGGGAAGACTACACCTTC	CASSQNREDYTF
TRBV6-1	once	.	TRBJ2-7	TGTGCCAGCAGTGAAGTAGGCGGATCCTACGAGCAGTACTTC	CASSEVGGSYEQYF
TRBV6-2/TRBV6-3	.	TRBD2	TRBJ2-2	TGTGCCAGCAGTTACTTATCGGGGGGACGCACCGGGGAGCTGTTTTTT	CASSYLSGGRTGELFF
TRBV12-5	.	.	TRBJ1-5	TGTGCTAGTGGTTTCCCAGGGGTCACCCTTAGCAATCAGCCCCAGCATTTT	CASGFPGVTLSNQPQHF
TRBV25-1	few	TRBD1	TRBJ1-4	TGTGCCAGCAGTGCAGGACAGGGGTATGAAAAACTGTTTTTT	CASSAGQGYEKLFF
TRBV4-2	.	.	TRBJ1-1	TGTGCCAGCAGCCAAGATCCTGGGGCGGTAGGATTGAGTCGGGCTTTCTTT	CASSQDPGAVGLSRAFF
TRBV6-1	.	TRBD1	TRBJ2-6	TGTGCCAGCAGTGATTGGGGGACAGGGGCCCCTGGGGCCAACGTCCTGACTTTC	CASSDWGTGAPGANVLTF
TRBV7-2	.	.	TRBJ2-7	TGTGCCAGCAGCCGGGATCGGAGTCGGGAGCAGTACTTC	CASSRDRSREQYF
TRBV7-9	.	TRBD1	TRBJ2-3	TGTGCCAGCAGCCCCCGGACAGGGAGGACAGATACGCAGTATTTT	CASSPRTGRTDTQYF
TRBV10-3	few	TRBD2	TRBJ2-3	TGTGCCCTCGGGGGGAACACAGATACGCAGTATTTT	CALGGNTDTQYF
TRBV24-1	.	.	TRBJ2-5	TGTGCCACCAGTGGTCAGGGAGAGACCCAGTACTTC	CATSGQGETQYF
TRBV19	.	TRBD1	TRBJ1-5	TGTGCCACCCGCTCAGGGACAGGGGGTACCAATCAGCCCCAGCATTTT	CATRSGTGGTNQPQHF
TRBV27	.	.	TRBJ1-2	TGTGCCAGCAGTTTCCGGGGGGGGTATGGCTACACCTTC	CASSFRGGYGYTF
TRBV28	.	TRBD1	TRBJ2-5	TGTGCCAGCAGTTTAATTGGCAGGGGGCAACAAGAGACCCAGTACTTC	CASSLIGRGQQETQYF
TRBV6-2/TRBV6-3	.	TRBD1	TRBJ1-3	TGTGCCAGCAGTCAGAAGCGAGTCAGGGGGTCTGGAAACACCATATATTTT	CASSQKRVRGSGNTIYF
TRBV6-4	few	TRBD2	TRBJ2-3	TGTGCCAGCAGTGACTCGAAGTCTAGCGGGGACGGGGCAGATACGCAGTATTTT	CASSDSKSSGDGADTQYF
TRBV6-7	.	.	TRBJ1-3	TGTGCCAGCAGTTACGGGGCCTGGCCCCACTCTGGAAACACCATATATTTT	CASSYGAWPHSGNTIYF
TRBV18	.	TRBD1	TRBJ1-1	TGTGCCAGCTCACCACAGCTTGGACAGGGTTTCGGTGAAGCTTTCTTT	CASSPQLGQGFGEAFF
TRBV6-5	.	TRBD1	TRBJ2-2	TGTGCCAGCAGTTTAACAGGGGGCACCGGGGAGCTGTTTTTT	CASSLTGGTGELFF
TRBV7-9	.	.	TRBJ1-2	TGTGCCAGCAGCTTAGAGCAGGGGTACTATGGCTACACCTTC	CASSLEQGYYGYTF
TRBV18	.	.	TRBJ2-7	TGTGCCAGCTCACCAGCATCACAAAAAACCTACGAGCAGTACTTC	CASSPASQKTYEQYF
TRBV7-9	.	TRBD2	TRBJ2-3	TGTGCCAGCGGGCGGGGGGAGGCCTTGAGGGCAGATACGCAGTATTTT	CASGRGEALRADTQYF
TRBV6-5	.	.	TRBJ2-3	TGTGCCAGCAGTTACTCGACTAACACAGATACGCAGTATTTT	CASSYSTNTDTQYF
TRBV24-1	.	TRBD1	TRBJ2-7	TGTGCCACCAGTGATCCCAGGGTTCCAGGGGGCGAGCAGTACTTC	CATSDPRVPGGEQYF
TRBV6-5	.	.	TRBJ2-1	TGTGCCAGCAGTTTAGCCGCGTACAACAATGAGCAGTTCTTC	CASSLAAYNNEQFF
TRBV19	.	TRBD1	TRBJ1-4	TGTGCCAGTAGTATTGGCGGACAGGGTTGGACGGAAAAACTGTTTTTT	CASSIGGQGWTEKLFF
TRBV5-1	.	.	TRBJ2-3	TGCGCCAGCAGCCAAATCCAGGTTACCCAGGCAGATACGCAGTATTTT	CASSQIQVTQADTQYF
TRBV7-6	.	TRBD2	TRBJ2-7	TGTGCCAGCTCGCAGTGGCTAGCGGGGCTCGAGCAGTACTTC	CASSQWLAGLEQYF
TRBV10-3	.	TRBD2	TRBJ2-4	TGTGCCACCGCCGGGGGGGCCAAAAACATTCAGTACTTC	CATAGGAKNIQYF
TRBV7-9	once	.	TRBJ1-1	TGTGCCAGCAGCTTAGCGGCGGGGAGCGGCACTGAAGCTTTCTTT	CASSLAAGSGTEAFF
TRBV4-2	few	.	TRBJ2-7	TGTGCCAGCAGCCAAGATCAGGCGCTCGACGAGCAGTACTTC	CASSQDQALDEQYF
TRBV4-2	.	.	TRBJ1-2	TGTGCCAGCAGCCCACCAACGGGCGCAAGTGCGGGTGGCTACACCTTC	CASSPPTGASAGGYTF
TRBV6-8	.	TRBD1	TRBJ1-5	TGTGCCAGCAGTTACCTCGGACAGGGGGCAGGTTATAGCAATCAGCCCCAGCATTTT	CASSYLGQGAGYSNQPQHF
TRBV30	.	TRBD1	TRBJ1-5	TGTGCCTGGGGCTCGGACAGGGGGGGATGGCCCCAGCATTTT	CAWGSDRGGWPQHF
TRBV19	few	TRBD1	TRBJ2-7	TGTGCCAGTAGTATTCAGGAAGGACAGGGTTCGAACGAGCAGTACTTC	CASSIQEGQGSNEQYF
TRBV11-2	.	.	TRBJ1-1	TGTGCCAGCAGCTTAGTCCTCACTGAAGCTTTCTTT	CASSLVLTEAFF
TRBV4-1	.	TRBD1	TRBJ1-5	TGCGCCAGCAGCCTGACAGGGTTGGATCAGCCCCAGCATTTT	CASSLTGLDQPQHF
TRBV14	.	TRBD2	TRBJ2-1	TGTGCCAGCAGCCAATGGGAAAGCGGGAGTATCGGGGATGAGCAGTTCTTC	CASSQWESGSIGDEQFF
TRBV29-1	.	TRBD1	TRBJ1-2	TGCAGCGTTGCCCCGGGACAGGGCTCCGGCTACACCTTC	CSVAPGQGSGYTF
TRBV7-6	.	TRBD2	TRBJ2-1	TGTGCCAGCAGCTTAAGTTCTCGCGGGAGGGCGAATGAGCAGTTCTTC	CASSLSSRGRANEQFF
TRBV6-2/TRBV6-3	.	.	TRBJ2-7	TGTGCCAGCAGCTCTGCCACTAGTGGCTACTACGAGCAGTACTTC	CASSSATSGYYEQYF
TRBV7-2	.	.	TRBJ1-3	TGTGCCAGCAGCTTAGGGCACTCTGGAAACACCATATATTTT	CASSLGHSGNTIYF
TRBV29-1	.	TRBD2	TRBJ2-1	TGCAGCGTCACATTACTAGCGGGGGGGCCTGCTGAGCAGTTCTTC	CSVTLLAGGPAEQFF
TRBV6-5	.	.	TRBJ1-3	TGTGCCACCTCGATGGGGGGAGCCTATGGAAACACCATATATTTT	CATSMGGAYGNTIYF
TRBV4-2	.	.	TRBJ2-7	TGTGCCAGCAGCCAAGATAGGACAGCCTACGAGCAGTACTTC	CASSQDRTAYEQYF
TRBV5-6	.	.	TRBJ1-4	TGTGCCAGCAGCTTGCCGGGGGAAACCAATGAAAAACTGTTTTTT	CASSLPGETNEKLFF
TRBV4-1	.	TRBD2	TRBJ2-7	TGCGCCAGCAGCCAAGCCCCCGGACTAGCGTTCTCCTACGAGCAGTACTTC	CASSQAPGLAFSYEQYF
TRBV30	.	.	TRBJ1-1	TGTGCCTGGAGTCTCGGACAGAACACTGAAGCTTTCTTT	CAWSLGQNTEAFF
TRBV5-4	.	TRBD1	TRBJ1-1	TGTGCCAGCAGCCACCGGGGCGGGACAGGGCAACCTTACACTGAAGCTTTCTTT	CASSHRGGTGQPYTEAFF
TRBV29-1	.	TRBD2	TRBJ2-3	TGCAGCGCCTGGGGGCGGGAGGGATCGGATACGCAGTATTTT	CSAWGREGSDTQYF
TRBV2	.	.	TRBJ1-4	TGTGCCAGCAGTGAGATGGGAGCTCAACTGTTTTTT	CASSEMGAQLFF
TRBV7-6	.	.	TRBJ2-5	TGTGCCAGCAGCTTAGGACCCCCGGTGGCCTCTGGCGGCCAAGAGACCCAGTACTTC	CASSLGPPVASGGQETQYF
TRBV4-1	many	.	TRBJ1-6	TGCGCCAGCAGCCACCGGACTCGGTCCCCAGCGGATTCACCCCTCCACTTT	CASSHRTRSPADSPLHF
TRBV3-1/TRBV3-2	.	.	TRBJ1-2	TGTGCCAGCAGCCAAGTCCCCTACGTCCATGGCTACACCTTC	CASSQVPYVHGYTF
TRBV7-8	.	TRBD2	TRBJ2-3	TGTGCCAGCAGCTTAGAAGCGGGAGGGTTAGATACGCAGTATTTT	CASSLEAGGLDTQYF
TRBV7-9	.	.	TRBJ2-2	TGTGCCAGCAGCCTAGTGACAGACATCACCGGGGAGCTGTTTTTT	CASSLVTDITGELFF
TRBV18	.	.	TRBJ2-7	TGTGCCAGCTCACCAACAACAGGTATCGAGCAGTACTTC	CASSPTTGIEQYF
TRBV5-1	.	.	TRBJ2-7	TGCGCCAGCAGCTTGGCCGGAGGAAGCTCCTACGAGCAGTACTTC	CASSLAGGSSYEQYF